This T cell receptor (beta chain) appears in the sequencing data of a study of cytomegalovirus exposure and HLA in healthy donors. General study points: Testing in vitro showed a few CMV-associated chains specific for CMV antigens.

Germline-derived CDR1 and CDR2 are SSHAT and FNYEAQ (reference sequence). This CDR3 is built from 15 residues. Vbeta (60) and Jbeta (13) primers were used in the PCR. Only in-frame clones appear in the TCRdb table, and some are missing; sequencing was by immunoSEQ multiplex PCR. This sample has some 110,000 clones, with 76% found just once. For this clone: Its antigen is undetermined. One end of the junction fails to match germline, which may point to a read error.

V and J are TRBV7-7 and TRBJ2-1; TRBD2 aligns across 12 bases. The sequenced sample consisted of PBMCs. This clonotype originated in a woman under 30 in good health and CMV-seropositive. The CDR3 nucleotides read TGTGCTAGCAGCCCCAGACTAGCGGGAGCGAATGAGCAGTTCTTC. Protein: CASSPRLAGANEQFF.